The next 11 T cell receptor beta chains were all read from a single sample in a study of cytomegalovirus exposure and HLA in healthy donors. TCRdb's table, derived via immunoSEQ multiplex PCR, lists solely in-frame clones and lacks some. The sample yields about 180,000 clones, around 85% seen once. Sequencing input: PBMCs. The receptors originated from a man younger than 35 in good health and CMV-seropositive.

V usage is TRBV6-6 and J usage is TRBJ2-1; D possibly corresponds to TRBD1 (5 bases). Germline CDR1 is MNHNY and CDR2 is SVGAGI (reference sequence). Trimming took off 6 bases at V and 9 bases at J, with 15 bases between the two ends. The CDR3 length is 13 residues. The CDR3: CASRARQISEQFF. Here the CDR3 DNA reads TGTGCCAGCAGAGCTAGACAGATCAGTGAGCAGTTCTTC.

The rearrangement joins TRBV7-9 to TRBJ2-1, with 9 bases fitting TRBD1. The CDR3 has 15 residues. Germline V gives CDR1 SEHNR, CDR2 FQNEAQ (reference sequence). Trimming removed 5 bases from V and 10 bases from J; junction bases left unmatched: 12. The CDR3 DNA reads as TGTGCCAGCAGCCTCCCTGGACAGGGGAGGGCGGAGCAGTTCTTC. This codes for CASSLPGQGRAEQFF.

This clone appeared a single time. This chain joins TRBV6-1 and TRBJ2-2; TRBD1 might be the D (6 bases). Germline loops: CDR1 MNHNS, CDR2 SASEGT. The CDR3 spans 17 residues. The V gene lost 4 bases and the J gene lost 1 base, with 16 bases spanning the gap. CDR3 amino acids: CASSGRDTNWNTGELFF. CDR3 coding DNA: TGTGCCAGCAGTGGCCGGGACACCAATTGGAACACCGGGGAGCTGTTTTTT.

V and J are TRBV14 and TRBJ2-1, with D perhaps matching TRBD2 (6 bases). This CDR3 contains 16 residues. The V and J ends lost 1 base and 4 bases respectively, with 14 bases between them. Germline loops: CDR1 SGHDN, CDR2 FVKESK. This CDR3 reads CASSQVAGLGYNEQFF. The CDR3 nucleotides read TGTGCCAGCAGCCAAGTTGCGGGGTTGGGATACAATGAGCAGTTCTTC. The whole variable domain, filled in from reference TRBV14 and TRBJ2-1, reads EAGVTQFPSHSVIEKGQTVTLRCDPISGHDNLYWYRRVMGKEIKFLLHFVKESKQDESGMPNNRFLAERTGGTYSTLKVQPAELEDSGVYFCASSQVAGLGYNEQFFGPGTRLTVL.

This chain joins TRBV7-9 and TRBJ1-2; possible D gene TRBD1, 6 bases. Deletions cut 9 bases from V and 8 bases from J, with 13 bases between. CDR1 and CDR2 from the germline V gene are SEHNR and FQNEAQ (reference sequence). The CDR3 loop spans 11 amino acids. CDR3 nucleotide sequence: TGTGCCAGTCATGCGGGGGGCGGCTACACCTTC. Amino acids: CASHAGGGYTF.

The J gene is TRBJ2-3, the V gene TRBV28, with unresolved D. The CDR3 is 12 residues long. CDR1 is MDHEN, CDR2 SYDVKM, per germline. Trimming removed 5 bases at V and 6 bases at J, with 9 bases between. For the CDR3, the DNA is TGTGCCAGCAGTCTCCCCTTGGATACGCAGTATTTT. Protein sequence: CASSLPLDTQYF.

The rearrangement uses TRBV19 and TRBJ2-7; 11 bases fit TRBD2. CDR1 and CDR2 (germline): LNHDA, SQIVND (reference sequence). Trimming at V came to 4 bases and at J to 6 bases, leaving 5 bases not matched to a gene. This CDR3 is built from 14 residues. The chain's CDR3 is CASSNSGRASEQYF. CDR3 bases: TGTGCCAGTAGTAATAGCGGGAGGGCCTCCGAGCAGTACTTC.

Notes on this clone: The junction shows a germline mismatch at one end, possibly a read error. The CDR3 reads CASSLVGDSTYEQYF. CDR3 sequence (DNA): TGTGCCAGCAGTTTGGTCGGGGACTCGACTTACGAGCAGTACTTC. The J gene is TRBJ2-7, the V gene TRBV5-5; perhaps TRBD2 as D (6 bases). Germline CDR1 SGHKS, CDR2 YYEKEE (reference sequence). This CDR3 comprises 15 residues.

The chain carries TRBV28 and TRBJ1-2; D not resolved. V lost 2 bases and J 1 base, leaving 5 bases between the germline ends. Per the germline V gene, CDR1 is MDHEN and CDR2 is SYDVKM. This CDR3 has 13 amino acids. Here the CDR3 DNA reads TGTGCCAGCAGTTTAGTCCTTAACTATGGCTACACCTTC. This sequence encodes CASSLVLNYGYTF.

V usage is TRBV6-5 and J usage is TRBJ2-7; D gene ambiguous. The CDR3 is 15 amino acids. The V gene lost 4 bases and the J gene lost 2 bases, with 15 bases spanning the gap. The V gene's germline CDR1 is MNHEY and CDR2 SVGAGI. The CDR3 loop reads CASSSGGPLPYEQYF. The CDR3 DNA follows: TGTGCCAGCAGTTCCGGTGGGCCGTTGCCCTACGAGCAGTACTTC.

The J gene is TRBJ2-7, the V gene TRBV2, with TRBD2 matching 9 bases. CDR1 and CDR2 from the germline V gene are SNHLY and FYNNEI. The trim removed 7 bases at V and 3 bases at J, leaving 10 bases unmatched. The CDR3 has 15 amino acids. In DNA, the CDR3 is TGTGCCAGCAACGGCGGGAGGGCCTCCAGCTACGAGCAGTACTTC. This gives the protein CASNGGRASSYEQYF.